This TCR beta chain was sequenced for a study of T cells after yellow fever vaccination (dated by TCRdb to between 2018 and 2021). In the study overall: Libraries from fractions with low cell numbers were prepared with the SMART-Seq v4 Ultra Low Input RNA kit. To track T-cell clones before and after primary and booster YFV17D yellow fever vaccination, bulk TCR alpha and beta repertoires were sequenced longitudinally. The cohort comprised two healthy male donors, one aged 18 to 30 and one aged 30 to 40 years. Blood samples were taken at several timepoints before and after primary and secondary immunization, and bulk PBMC replicates and cell subsets were isolated. Broader findings and caveats from the paper: Computational filtering was needed because FACS-sorted repertoires could contain abundant contaminating clonotypes from the bulk population. The secondary T-cell response was found to be weaker but faster than the primary response, with a peak reached on day 5 rather than on day 15. Only two donors were included in the study, so the extent to which the findings can be generalized is limited. A small fraction of clonotypes showed up in both the CD4 and CD8 compartments, probably as a result of convergent recombination. After the booster, most of the clones that had expanded following primary vaccination were detected again (approximately 95% of CD4 and 80% to 90% of CD8), which suggests that memory was broadly maintained.

TCR cDNA was made using 5'RACE template switching, a step that added a universal primer site and unique molecular identifiers. cDNA synthesis was primed from both the TCR alpha and TCR beta constant segments. Two PCR steps were used to amplify libraries, with sample barcodes and sequencing adapters being added in the second step. Libraries were sequenced on Illumina HiSeq 2500 (2x100 bp) or NovaSeq (2x150 bp). In the source study's methods: MIGEC handled demultiplexing of reads and collapsing into UMI consensus sequences, while MiXCR performed V(D)J alignment. Vaccine-responding clonotypes were identified with edgeR using replicate PBMC samples, with FDR below 0.01 and a log2 fold change above 5 up to day 15 being required. Bulk clonotypes were assigned CD4 or CD8 identity according to which sequenced CD4 or CD8 repertoire held them at higher abundance. TCRdb itself trimmed the public reads at Q25 with fastp, ran MiXCR and retained productive beta chains. Rows are unified per CDR3 protein, each entry keeping the most common DNA and genes. None of the V and J calls come from the authors' own analysis; TCRdb made them. This sample comprises 300,000 to 450,000 distinct CDR3 sequences, more than 5.5% of them detected only once. Jointly, the top ten make up 15% of the sample.

The junction carries 15 bases between V and J, which are trimmed by 2 bases and 5 bases respectively. The CDR3, cysteine through phenylalanine, is 15 amino acids long. The sequence is cut down to CDR3 DNA, 45 bases in frame from base 1. This clonotype was detected a few times. Its cognate antigen has yet to be identified. Per-nucleotide qualities are absent, and no much larger clonotype sits a single base away. Explained via the paper, the treatment or condition label denotes: live attenuated yellow fever vaccine strain. At every blood-draw timepoint, two biological replicates of bulk PBMCs were collected. A standard Ficoll-Paque protocol was used to isolate PBMCs from peripheral blood. RNA was extracted with TriZol from bulk PBMCs, CD4 and CD8 fractions, and dextramer-positive and dextramer-negative fractions.

Recombination connected TRBV12-3 or TRBV12-4 to TRBJ2-5, and TRBD2 may be the D gene, going by 5 matching bases. This TCR was sampled from a man aged 25-40 years who received the YFV17D yellow fever vaccine. The specimen was PBMCs, collected 5 days after the yellow fever booster vaccination. DNA sequence: TGTGCCAGCAGTTTAAACCGCGGGCGAGTGGAGACCCAGTACTTC. Its translation is CASSLNRGRVETQYF.